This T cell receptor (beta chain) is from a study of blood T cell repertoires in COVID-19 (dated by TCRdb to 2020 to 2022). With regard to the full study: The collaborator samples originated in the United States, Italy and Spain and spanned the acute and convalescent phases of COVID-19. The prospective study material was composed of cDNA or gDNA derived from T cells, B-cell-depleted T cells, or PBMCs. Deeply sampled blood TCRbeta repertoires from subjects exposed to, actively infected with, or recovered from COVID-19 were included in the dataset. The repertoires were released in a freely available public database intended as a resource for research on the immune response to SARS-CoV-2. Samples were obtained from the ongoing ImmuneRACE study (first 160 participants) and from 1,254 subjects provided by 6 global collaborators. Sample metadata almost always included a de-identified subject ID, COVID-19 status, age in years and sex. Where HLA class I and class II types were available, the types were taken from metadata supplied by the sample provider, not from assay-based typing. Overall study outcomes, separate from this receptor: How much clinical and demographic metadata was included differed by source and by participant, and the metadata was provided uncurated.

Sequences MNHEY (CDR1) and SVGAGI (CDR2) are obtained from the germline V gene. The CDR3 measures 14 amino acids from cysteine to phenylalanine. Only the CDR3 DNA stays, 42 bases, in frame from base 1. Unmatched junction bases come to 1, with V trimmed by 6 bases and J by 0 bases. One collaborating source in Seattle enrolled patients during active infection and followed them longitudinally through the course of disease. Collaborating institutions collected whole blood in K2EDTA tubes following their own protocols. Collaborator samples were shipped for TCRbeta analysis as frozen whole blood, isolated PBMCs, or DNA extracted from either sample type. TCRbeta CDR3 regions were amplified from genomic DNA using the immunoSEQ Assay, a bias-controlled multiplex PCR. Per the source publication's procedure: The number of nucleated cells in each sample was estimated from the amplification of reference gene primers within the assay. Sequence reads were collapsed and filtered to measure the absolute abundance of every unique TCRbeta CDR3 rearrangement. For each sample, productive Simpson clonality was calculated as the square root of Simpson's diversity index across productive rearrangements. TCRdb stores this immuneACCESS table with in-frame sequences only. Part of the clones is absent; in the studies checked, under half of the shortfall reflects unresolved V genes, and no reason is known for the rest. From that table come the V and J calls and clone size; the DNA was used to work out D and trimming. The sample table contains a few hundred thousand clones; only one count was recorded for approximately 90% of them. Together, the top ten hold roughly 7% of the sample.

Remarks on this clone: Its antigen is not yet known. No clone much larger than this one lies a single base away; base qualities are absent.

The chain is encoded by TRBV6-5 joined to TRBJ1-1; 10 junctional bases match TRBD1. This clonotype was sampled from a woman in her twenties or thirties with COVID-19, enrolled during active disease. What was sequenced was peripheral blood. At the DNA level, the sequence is TGTGCCAGCAGGGGACAGGGGATGAACACTGAAGCTTTCTTT. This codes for CASRGQGMNTEAFF.